This T cell receptor (beta chain) was obtained from a study of identical twins. General observations from the study: These conclusions were based on statistical analysis (cross-sectional, not following the same donors).

On this clonotype: Its antigen is not known.

V lost 0 bases to trimming and J lost 4 bases, with 13 bases between them. CDR1 and CDR2 from the germline V gene are DFQATT and SNEGSKA (reference sequence). The CDR3 has 15 amino acids. From the 5' RACE reads, TCRdb called clonotypes with MiXCR, one entry per CDR3 protein. In the table there are about 190,000 distinct CDR3 sequences, around 15% of which are singletons. The same specimen was also included in a second study, on T cells expressing NK-cell markers. That study adds: A range of about 1.0-8% of CD8+ T cells consisted of dominant NKG2C+ clonotypes in roughly 6 donors.

This chain connects TRBV20-1 to TRBJ2-1; no reliable D call. The source material was CD8+ T cells sorted from blood. The sequence came from a young woman in good health. The CDR3 region is CSARDRAATYNEQFF. The DNA for the CDR3 is TGCAGTGCTAGAGATCGGGCGGCGACGTACAATGAGCAGTTCTTC.